This T cell receptor beta chain is from a study of technical replicates of blood from a handful of donors. Germline V CDR1 and CDR2: SGDLS, YYNGEE. V lost 2 bases, J lost 6 bases, and 12 bases lay in between. This CDR3 comprises 14 residues. This table comes from immunoSEQ multiplex PCR, and its TCRdb copy is limited to in-frame clones, with some not included. The sample records more than 90,000 clones, nearly 97% being singletons. The chain has TRBV9 and TRBJ1-5; D possibly corresponds to TRBD1 (6 bases). This TCR derives from a human donor in good health. Sequencing was carried out using T cells isolated from PBMCs. CDR3 protein: CASSVDAGVQPQHF. For the CDR3, the DNA is TGTGCCAGCAGCGTCGACGCAGGGGTTCAGCCCCAGCATTTT. Supplemented by reference TRBV9 and TRBJ1-5, the full variable domain reads DSGVTQTPKHLITATGQRVTLRCSPRSGDLSVYWYQQSLDQGLQFLIQYYNGEERAKGNILERFSAQQFPDLHSELNLSSLELGDSALYFCASSVDAGVQPQHFGDGTRLSIL.